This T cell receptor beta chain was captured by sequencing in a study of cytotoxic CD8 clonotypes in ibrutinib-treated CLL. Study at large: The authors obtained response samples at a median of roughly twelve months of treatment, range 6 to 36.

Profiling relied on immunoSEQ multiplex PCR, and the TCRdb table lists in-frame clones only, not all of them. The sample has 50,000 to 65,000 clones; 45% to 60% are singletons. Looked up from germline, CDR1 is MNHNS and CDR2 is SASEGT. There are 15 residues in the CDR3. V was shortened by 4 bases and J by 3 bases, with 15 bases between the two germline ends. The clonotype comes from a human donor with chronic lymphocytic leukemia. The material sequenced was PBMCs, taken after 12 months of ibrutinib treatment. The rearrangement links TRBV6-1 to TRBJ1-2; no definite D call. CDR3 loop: CASSVAGSGDYGYTF. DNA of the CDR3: TGTGCCAGCAGTGTGGCGGGCAGTGGAGACTATGGCTACACCTTC.